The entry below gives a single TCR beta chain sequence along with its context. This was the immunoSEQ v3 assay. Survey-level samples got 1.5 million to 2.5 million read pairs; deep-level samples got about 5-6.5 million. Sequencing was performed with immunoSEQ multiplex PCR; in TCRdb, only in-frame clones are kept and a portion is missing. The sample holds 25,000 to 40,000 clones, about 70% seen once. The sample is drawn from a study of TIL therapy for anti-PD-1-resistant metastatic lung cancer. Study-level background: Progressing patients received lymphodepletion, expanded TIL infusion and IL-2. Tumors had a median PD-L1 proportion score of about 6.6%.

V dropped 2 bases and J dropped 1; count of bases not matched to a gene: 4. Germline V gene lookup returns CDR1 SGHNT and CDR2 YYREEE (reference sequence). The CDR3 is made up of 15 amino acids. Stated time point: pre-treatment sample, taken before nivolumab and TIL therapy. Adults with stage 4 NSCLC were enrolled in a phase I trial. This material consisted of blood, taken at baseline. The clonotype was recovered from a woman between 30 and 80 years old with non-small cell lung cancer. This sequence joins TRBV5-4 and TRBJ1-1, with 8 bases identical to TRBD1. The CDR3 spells CASSLRTGTNTEAFF. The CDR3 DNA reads TGTGCCAGCAGCTTACGGACAGGGACGAACACTGAAGCTTTCTTT.